The 30 T cell receptor beta chains reported below all come from one sample, sequenced in a study of beta chain features in type 1 diabetes. Whole-study findings and limits: TCRB CDR3s were moderately but significantly shorter in Type 1 diabetes patients in all four CD4+ subsets.

Their antigens remain unidentified. Sequenced material consisted of expressed TCRB transcripts (all of the isolated RNA was reverse transcribed). Sequencing used immunoSEQ multiplex PCR; TCRdb keeps in-frame clones, though not all of them. Here the sample spans roughly 260,000 clones, roughly 10% being singletons. The sample was naive CD4+ T cells from blood. The receptors stem from a man aged 25 to 40 with type 1 diabetes.

In regard to this clone: The same CDR3 arises from other DNA sequences in this sample as well. The chain combines TRBV5-1 with TRBJ2-7; 8 bases map to TRBD1. Trimming at V came to 3 bases and at J to 2 bases, leaving 1 base not matched to a gene. The CDR3 sequence is 13 residues long. CDR1 SGHRS and CDR2 YFSETQ come from the germline V gene. The CDR3 region is CASSSDRAYEQYF. CDR3 nucleotides: TGCGCCAGCAGCTCGGACAGGGCCTACGAGCAGTACTTC. The variable domain in full, completed from reference TRBV5-1 and TRBJ2-7, reads KAGVTQTPRYLIKTRGQQVTLSCSPISGHRSVSWYQQTPGQGLQFLFEYFSETQRNKGNFPGRFSGRQFSNSRSEMNVSTLELGDSALYLCASSSDRAYEQYFGPGTRLTVT.

V usage is TRBV28 and J usage is TRBJ2-3; 9 nucleotides line up with TRBD2. Looked up from germline, CDR1 is MDHEN and CDR2 is SYDVKM. J was trimmed by 0 bases and V by 10 bases; bases with no gene match: 11. CDR3 size: 16 residues. CDR3 residues: CATVAVAGASTDTQYF. CDR3 DNA sequence: TGTGCCACCGTCGCAGTAGCGGGGGCAAGCACAGATACGCAGTATTTT.

This clone has a handful of counts. This sequence joins TRBV6-1 and TRBJ1-2, with D possibly being TRBD1 (5 bases). This CDR3 contains 14 residues. With 6 bases removed from V and 0 bases from J, the gap between germline ends came to 11 bases. CDR1 MNHNS and CDR2 SASEGT come from the germline V gene. The CDR3 DNA is TGTGCCAGCAGAGCTGCAGGGACTAACTATGGCTACACCTTC. Its translation is CASRAAGTNYGYTF.

This clone was seen only a few times. The chain links TRBV18 to TRBJ1-4; tentatively, D is TRBD1 (5 bases). Germline lookup yields CDR1 KGHSH and CDR2 LQKENI. V was pared by 2 bases and J by 7 bases, with 11 bases between. The CDR3 consists of 14 residues. DNA for the CDR3: TGTGCCAGCTCACCAGTGGCGGGGGTTGAAAAACTGTTTTTT. It specifies CASSPVAGVEKLFF. The variable domain in full, with the rest retrieved from reference TRBV18 and TRBJ1-4, is NAGVMQNPRHLVRRRGQEARLRCSPMKGHSHVYWYRQLPEEGLKFMVYLQKENIIDESGMPKERFSAEFPKEGPSILRIQQVVRGDSAAYFCASSPVAGVEKLFFGSGTQLSVL.

This clone was seen a few times. This chain links TRBV5-4 with TRBJ2-3, with 9 bases identical to TRBD2. There are 15 residues in the CDR3. Germline CDR1 is SGHNT and CDR2 is YYREEE (reference sequence). The junction had 4 bases not matched to a gene; V was cut back by 1 base and J by 4 bases. The CDR3 coding sequence is TGTGCCAGCAGCTTGACTAGCGGGTTGCCAGATACGCAGTATTTT. This gives the protein CASSLTSGLPDTQYF.

The rearrangement uses TRBV5-1 and TRBJ2-5, with 8 bases that match TRBD2. The CDR3 contains 15 residues. Germline V lookup: CDR1 SGHRS, CDR2 YFSETQ. With 0 bases clipped from V and 1 base from J, the junction kept 2 bases outside the gene matches. Here the CDR3 reads CASSLAGTSQETQYF. The CDR3, as DNA: TGCGCCAGCAGCTTGGCCGGGACTAGCCAAGAGACCCAGTACTTC.

The sample holds a few counts of this clone. The CDR3 DNA sequence: TGTGCCAGCAGCGTATCGGCGAGGGTTCGAAACACCATATATTTT. It specifies CASSVSARVRNTIYF. The rearrangement joins TRBV6-5 to TRBJ1-3; no clear D gene. Trimming cost V 6 bases and J 5 bases, with 17 bases left between them. Looked up from germline, CDR1 is MNHEY and CDR2 is SVGAGI. The CDR3 has 15 amino acids.

There are a few counts of this clone. V is TRBV9 and J is TRBJ1-1, with D possibly TRBD1 on 5 matching bases. CDR3 length: 13 amino acids. V was clipped by 7 bases and J by 0 bases, with 10 bases between them. Germline CDR1 and CDR2: SGDLS and YYNGEE. CDR3 sequence reads: CASQRDLNTEAFF. DNA of the CDR3: TGTGCCAGCCAAAGGGACTTGAACACTGAAGCTTTCTTT.

This clone appeared a few times. The CDR3 DNA follows: TGTGCCAGCAGTTTAACGACAGGGAGAATTGGCTACACCTTC. Protein sequence: CASSLTTGRIGYTF. The chain recombines TRBV28 with TRBJ1-2, with 7 bases fitting TRBD1. This CDR3 spans 14 amino acids. The V gene end was trimmed by 2 bases and the J gene end by 7 bases; junction bases not matched to a gene: 7. Germline lookup yields CDR1 MDHEN and CDR2 SYDVKM.

V is TRBV27 and J is TRBJ1-1; 7 nucleotides match TRBD1. The V gene end was trimmed by 4 bases and the J gene end by 4 bases; junction bases not matched to a gene: 3. CDR3 length: 13 residues. Germline lookup yields CDR1 MNHEY and CDR2 SMNVEV (reference sequence). The CDR3 DNA reads as TGTGCCAGCAGTTCTTACAGGGGCACTGAAGCTTTCTTT. It encodes CASSSYRGTEAFF.

V and J are TRBV7-9 and TRBJ2-3, with TRBD2 identical over 7 bases. The ends lost 5 bases at V and 0 bases at J; junction bases unmatched: 5. The V gene's germline CDR1 is SEHNR and CDR2 FQNEAQ (reference sequence). This CDR3 is 15 amino acids long. This chain's CDR3 is CASSRRRGSTDTQYF. CDR3 nucleotides: TGTGCCAGCAGCCGGCGGCGGGGGAGCACAGATACGCAGTATTTT.

The V and J genes are TRBV9 and TRBJ2-1; tentative D call: TRBD2 (7 bases). This CDR3 spans 14 amino acids. Germline V gives CDR1 SGDLS, CDR2 YYNGEE. V gave up 0 bases and J gave up 7 bases, with 11 bases separating them. Here the CDR3 DNA reads TGTGCCAGCAGCGTAGCGGGGGGCAGGAATGAGCAGTTCTTC. This translates into CASSVAGGRNEQFF.

The rearrangement uses TRBV10-3 and TRBJ2-3; D unclear. Trimming left V 3 bases short and J 6 bases short, with 4 bases between. The CDR3 is 11 amino acids. Germline CDR1 and CDR2: ENHRY and SYGVKD. CDR3 bases: TGTGCCATCAGTGACCAGGATACGCAGTATTTT. This translates into CAISDQDTQYF.

This clone was detected only a few times. The chain joins TRBV7-9 to TRBJ1-1; 9 nucleotides match TRBD1. Per the germline V gene, CDR1 is SEHNR and CDR2 is FQNEAQ (reference sequence). With 7 bases clipped from V and 4 bases from J, the junction kept 13 bases outside the gene matches. The CDR3 sequence is 16 residues long. In DNA form, the CDR3 reads TGTGCCAGCATCCCCCTGGGGGGACAGGGAACCACTGAAGCTTTCTTT. Encoded protein: CASIPLGGQGTTEAFF.

In this sample, this clone turned up a few times. This rearrangement joins TRBV6-1 to TRBJ1-1, with TRBD1 as a possible D gene (6 bases). This CDR3 is built from 15 residues. Trimming removed 5 bases at V and 4 bases at J, with 17 bases between. CDR1 is MNHNS, CDR2 SASEGT, per germline. The CDR3 here is CASSLRTGQGTEAFF. The CDR3 bases are TGTGCCAGCAGTCTTCGCACAGGGCAAGGCACTGAAGCTTTCTTT.

J is TRBJ1-1 and V is TRBV2, with TRBD1 as a possible D gene (5 bases). V shed 7 bases and J shed 3 bases, with 15 bases lying between them. Germline V gives CDR1 SNHLY, CDR2 FYNNEI. The CDR3 is 14 residues long. CDR3 coding DNA: TGTGCCAGCACTTTGGGGCCATCAGACACTGAAGCTTTCTTT. Its translation: CASTLGPSDTEAFF.

This clone has only a few counts. The chain employs TRBV6-1 and TRBJ2-7, with D unclear. Germline-derived CDR1 and CDR2 are MNHNS and SASEGT. The CDR3 totals 14 residues. V was trimmed by 1 base and J by 3 bases, leaving 10 bases between them. DNA for the CDR3: TGTGCCAGCAGTGAAGGCCCCAGTGGCTACGAGCAGTACTTC. Residues: CASSEGPSGYEQYF.

This clone was found a few times. The rearrangement joins TRBV6-6 to TRBJ1-6; D is possibly TRBD1 (6 bases). CDR3 length equals 13 residues. Germline V gene sequence: CDR1 MNHNY, CDR2 SVGAGI (reference sequence). V gave up 10 bases and J gave up 9 bases, with 16 bases separating them. The CDR3: CATQRDNTSPLHF. CDR3 bases: TGTGCCACCCAAAGGGACAACACTTCACCCCTCCACTTT.

The chain combines TRBV5-4 with TRBJ2-7, with D uncertain. Trimming took 0 bases from V and 3 from J, leaving 4 bases between them. The germline gives CDR1 SGHNT, CDR2 YYREEE (reference sequence). CDR3 length equals 12 residues. The CDR3 spells CASSLGVYEQYF. CDR3 bases: TGTGCCAGCAGCTTGGGAGTCTACGAGCAGTACTTC.

The V and J genes are TRBV9 and TRBJ1-1; a possible D gene is TRBD1 (5 bases). The CDR3 loop spans 15 amino acids. The V gene's germline CDR1 is SGDLS and CDR2 YYNGEE. The ends were cut back, 4 bases at V and 2 bases at J, with 15 bases in the middle. CDR3 nucleotide sequence: TGTGCCAGCAGCCCAGGGTCGACAGCTAACACTGAAGCTTTCTTT. Its protein product is CASSPGSTANTEAFF.

V gene TRBV6-5 combines with J gene TRBJ2-5; 9 positions agree with TRBD1. CDR3 length: 16 amino acids. Trimming removed 2 bases from V and 1 base from J; junction bases left unmatched: 5. Germline CDR1 reads MNHEY; CDR2 reads SVGAGI. This CDR3 reads CASSYAGQGLQETQYF. CDR3 sequence (DNA): TGTGCCAGCAGTTACGCGGGACAGGGCCTCCAAGAGACCCAGTACTTC.

CDR3 amino acids: CASSLGGQGAYEQYF. In DNA, the CDR3 is TGTGCCAGCAGCCTAGGGGGACAGGGGGCCTACGAGCAGTACTTC. The V gene is TRBV5-4, the J gene TRBJ2-7; 11 bases match TRBD1. The CDR3 sequence is 15 residues long. Per germline, CDR1 SGHNT and CDR2 YYREEE (reference sequence). The trim removed 4 bases at V and 2 bases at J, leaving 5 bases unmatched.

This clone was observed a few times. This chain joins TRBV7-2 and TRBJ2-1; D is uncertain. V shed 8 bases and J shed 8 bases, with 19 bases lying between them. Germline V lookup: CDR1 SGHTA, CDR2 FQGNSA. There are 14 residues in the CDR3. The CDR3 DNA follows: TGTGCCAGCGGGCCAACTCGCCGTAACTATGAGCAGTTCTTC. It is translated as CASGPTRRNYEQFF.

This clone turned up a few times. V is TRBV7-6 and J is TRBJ2-1, with 7 bases identical to TRBD1. This CDR3 is 12 amino acids long. Per germline, CDR1 SGHVS and CDR2 FNYEAQ. V shed 0 bases and J 12 bases; nucleotides not matched to a gene: 2. CDR3 in amino acids: CASSLAGQAQFF. The CDR3 DNA follows: TGTGCCAGCAGCTTAGCCGGACAGGCGCAGTTCTTC. The whole variable domain, remainder taken from reference TRBV7-6 and TRBJ2-1, is GAGVSQSPRYKVTKRGQDVALRCDPISGHVSLYWYRQALGQGPEFLTYFNYEAQQDKSGLPNDRFSAERPEGSISTLTIQRTEQRDSAMYRCASSLAGQAQFFGPGTRLTVL.

This clone was seen a handful of times. The rearrangement uses TRBV5-1 and TRBJ2-3; a weak D match, TRBD1 (5 bases). V lost 0 bases and J 1 base, leaving 12 bases between the germline ends. CDR3 length: 16 residues. CDR1 is SGHRS and CDR2 is YFSETQ in the germline V gene. CDR3 DNA: TGCGCCAGCAGCTTGGTTGGCAGGGAAGGCACAGATACGCAGTATTTT. Protein product: CASSLVGREGTDTQYF.

This clone was seen a handful of times. The rearrangement joins TRBV15 to TRBJ1-1; possibly TRBD1 for D (6 bases). The germline V gene encodes CDR1 LNHNV and CDR2 YYDKDF (reference sequence). The length of the CDR3 is 14 residues. V lost 1 base and J lost 7, with 13 bases in between. The CDR3 DNA follows: TGTGCCACCAGCAGAGCCACAGGGAGAAATGAAGCTTTCTTT. As protein: CATSRATGRNEAFF.

J is TRBJ2-3 and V is TRBV5-4; D perhaps matches TRBD1 (5 bases). The germline V gene has CDR1 SGHNT and CDR2 YYREEE (reference sequence). The germline V and J ends were trimmed by 9 bases and 4 bases, with 21 bases remaining between them. The CDR3 totals 15 residues. CDR3 amino acids: CATRSARASPDTQYF. CDR3 bases: TGTGCCACCAGATCTGCCAGGGCGTCCCCAGATACGCAGTATTTT. The full variable domain, completed using reference TRBV5-4 and TRBJ2-3, is ETGVTQSPTHLIKTRGQQVTLRCSSQSGHNTVSWYQQALGQGPQFIFQYYREEENGRGNFPPRFSGLQFPNYSSELNVNALELDDSALYLCATRSARASPDTQYFGPGTRLTVL.

This clone occurred a few times. The J gene is TRBJ2-3, the V gene TRBV4-3; 7 positions match TRBD1. CDR3 size: 16 residues. Losses at the gene ends were 1 base for V and 4 bases for J; bases not matched to a gene: 8. Germline V gene sequence: CDR1 LGHNA, CDR2 YSLEER. Here the CDR3 reads CASSQGSDRVADTQYF. In DNA, the CDR3 is TGCGCCAGCAGCCAAGGCAGCGACAGGGTGGCAGATACGCAGTATTTT.

The rearrangement links TRBV19 to TRBJ2-2, with 10 bases identical to TRBD2. V gave up 6 bases and J gave up 9 bases; unmatched junction bases: 19. The CDR3 length is 18 residues. The V gene's germline CDR1 is LNHDA and CDR2 SQIVND (reference sequence). CDR3 sequence: CASSTLPSSGGVLWELFF. Here the CDR3 DNA reads TGTGCCAGTAGCACGTTACCTTCTAGCGGGGGCGTACTATGGGAGCTGTTTTTT.

The rearrangement joins TRBV5-1 to TRBJ2-2, with a weak D call TRBD2 (5 bases). From germline, CDR1 is SGHRS and CDR2 YFSETQ. This CDR3 is built from 16 residues. Trimming removed 1 base at V and 0 bases at J, with 10 bases between. CDR3 sequence: CASSLTWGANTGELFF. In DNA form, the CDR3 reads TGCGCCAGCAGCTTGACGTGGGGAGCGAACACCGGGGAGCTGTTTTTT.